The rows below give T cell receptor beta chains drawn from one sample of a study of T cells after somatic rescue of genetic block. The assay was immunoSEQ multiplex PCR, and TCRdb's table has in-frame clones only and misses some. The sample contains approximately 88,000 clones, just under 90% of which appear only once. The sample comprised peripheral blood mononuclear cells (PBMCs). The receptors were gathered from a woman aged 18-30 years. Each CDR3 is given with its conserved first and last residue. D genes are given only for firm matches. Clone size is shown for a subset of rows, as once, few, many or a class of expanded clone.

.	few	TRBJ2-2	TRBV2	TGTGCCAGCGGCCCAGGAAAGAACACCGGGGAGCTGTTTTTT	CASGPGKNTGELFF
.	.	TRBJ2-1	TRBV5-1	TGCGCCAGCAGCTTGGGAGCGCTCCGGGACCATGAGCAGTTCTTC	CASSLGALRDHEQFF
.	.	TRBJ1-1	TRBV27	TGTGCCAGCAGTTTCGGTAGCGGGACTGAAGCTTTCTTT	CASSFGSGTEAFF
.	.	TRBJ1-5	TRBV7-2	TGTGCCAGCAGCCCAATGAGGGGGGTAGGAGCCCAGCATTTT	CASSPMRGVGAQHF
TRBD2	.	TRBJ2-3	TRBV9	TGTGCCAGCAGCGTGGAGGCGGGAGGCGGCACAGATACGCAGTATTTT	CASSVEAGGGTDTQYF
.	.	TRBJ1-4	TRBV5-1	TGCGCCAGCAGCTTGGGGGATCCGGGTGAAAAACTGTTTTTT	CASSLGDPGEKLFF
.	.	TRBJ1-4	TRBV28	TGTGCCAGCAGTTTTACGGAAAAACTGTTTTTT	CASSFTEKLFF
TRBD1	.	TRBJ1-5	TRBV28	TGTGCCAGCAGTAGGGGGACAGGGGGCAATCAGCCCCAGCATTTT	CASSRGTGGNQPQHF
.	.	TRBJ1-1	TRBV28	TGTGCCAGCACTTGGACGGACTCCCGACCGAACACTGAAGCTTTCTTT	CASTWTDSRPNTEAFF
.	.	TRBJ2-1	TRBV27	TGTGCCAGCAGAAACCCTGGAGCACTCCAGTTCTTC	CASRNPGALQFF
.	.	TRBJ2-1	TRBV7-3	TGTGCCAGCAGCTTAAGGGGAGATTACAATGAGCAGTTCTTC	CASSLRGDYNEQFF
.	.	TRBJ2-1	TRBV9	TGTGCCAGCAGCTGGATGGAGGTCGTCTCCTACAATGAGCAGTTCTTC	CASSWMEVVSYNEQFF
.	once	TRBJ2-1	TRBV6-5	TGTGCCAGCAGTTCCAGGTCATACAATGAGCAGTTCTTC	CASSSRSYNEQFF
TRBD1	.	TRBJ1-2	TRBV6-1	TGTGCCAGCAGTGAAACTGGGACAGGAGGTGGCTACACCTTC	CASSETGTGGGYTF
.	.	TRBJ2-3	TRBV2	TGTGCCAGCAGGGATAGAGGCCCTCGCAGCACAGATACGCAGTATTTT	CASRDRGPRSTDTQYF
.	.	TRBJ2-7	TRBV2	TGTGCCAGCAGTGGCCTCAACTCCTACGAGCAGTACTTC	CASSGLNSYEQYF
TRBD1	few	TRBJ1-2	TRBV30	TGTGCCTGGAGTGCCGGGACAGGGCTTTCCGGCTACACCTTC	CAWSAGTGLSGYTF
.	.	TRBJ2-1	TRBV11-3	TGTGCCAGCAGCGCGCGCCTCAGTGGCTCCTACAATGAGCAGTTCTTC	CASSARLSGSYNEQFF
TRBD2	.	TRBJ2-7	TRBV5-5	TGTGCCAGCAGCCGACAGACTAGCGGAGGTGACTTC	CASSRQTSGGDF
.	.	TRBJ1-2	TRBV12-5	TGTGCTAGTGGTTTGGTCCCTGCTTTCGGGGGTCGCTATGGCTACACCTTC	CASGLVPAFGGRYGYTF
TRBD2	.	TRBJ2-3	TRBV29-1	TGCAGCGTTGAGGGGGCGGCACTAGCGGAAACAGATACGCAGTATTTT	CSVEGAALAETDTQYF
TRBD2	.	TRBJ2-7	TRBV14	TGTGCCAGCAGCCCAACTAGCGGGAGAGTTAACGAGCAGTACTTC	CASSPTSGRVNEQYF
.	.	TRBJ1-2	TRBV11-3	TGTGCCAGCAGCCCCCGGGGGGCAAGGGAGTATGGCTACACCTTC	CASSPRGAREYGYTF
TRBD2	.	TRBJ2-7	TRBV27	TGTGCCAGCAGTTCGCCCTCTAGCGGGAGGACCACCTACGAGCAGTACTTC	CASSSPSSGRTTYEQYF
TRBD1	.	TRBJ2-7	TRBV9	TGTGCCAGCAGCGTAGCAGTTGGAGGACAGGGAATTTCCTACGAGCAGTACTTC	CASSVAVGGQGISYEQYF
TRBD1	.	TRBJ1-5	TRBV18	TGTGCCAGCTCATTGGACAGGGGGCGCGGACAGCCCCAGCATTTT	CASSLDRGRGQPQHF